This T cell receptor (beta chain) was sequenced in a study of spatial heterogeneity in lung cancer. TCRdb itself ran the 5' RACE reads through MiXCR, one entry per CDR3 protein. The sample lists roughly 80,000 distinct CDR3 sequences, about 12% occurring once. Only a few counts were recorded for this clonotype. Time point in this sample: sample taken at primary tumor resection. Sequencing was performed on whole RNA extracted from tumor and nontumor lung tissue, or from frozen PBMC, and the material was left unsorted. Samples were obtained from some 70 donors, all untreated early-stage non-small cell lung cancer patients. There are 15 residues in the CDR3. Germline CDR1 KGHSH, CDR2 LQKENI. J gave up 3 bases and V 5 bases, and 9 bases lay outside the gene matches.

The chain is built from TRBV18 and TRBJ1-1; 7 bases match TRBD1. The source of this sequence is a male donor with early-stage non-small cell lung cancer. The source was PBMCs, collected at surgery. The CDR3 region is CASSEGGQDYTEAFF. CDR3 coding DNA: TGTGCCAGCTCAGAGGGCGGACAGGACTACACTGAAGCTTTCTTT.